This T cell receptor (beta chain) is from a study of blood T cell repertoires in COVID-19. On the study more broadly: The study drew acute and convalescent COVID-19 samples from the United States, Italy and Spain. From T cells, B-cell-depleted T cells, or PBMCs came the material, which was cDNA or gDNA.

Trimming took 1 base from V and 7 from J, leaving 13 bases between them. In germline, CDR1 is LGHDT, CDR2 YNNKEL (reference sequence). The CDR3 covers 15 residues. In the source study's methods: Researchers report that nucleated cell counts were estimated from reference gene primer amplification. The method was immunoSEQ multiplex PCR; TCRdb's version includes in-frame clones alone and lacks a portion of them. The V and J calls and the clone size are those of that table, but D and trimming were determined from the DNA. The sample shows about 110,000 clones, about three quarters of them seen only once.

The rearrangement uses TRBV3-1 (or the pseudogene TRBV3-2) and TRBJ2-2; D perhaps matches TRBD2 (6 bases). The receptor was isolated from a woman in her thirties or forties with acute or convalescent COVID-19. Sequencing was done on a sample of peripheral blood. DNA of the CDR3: TGTGCCAGCAGCCAAGCCCGACTAGATGTCGGGGAGCTGTTTTTT. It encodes CASSQARLDVGELFF.